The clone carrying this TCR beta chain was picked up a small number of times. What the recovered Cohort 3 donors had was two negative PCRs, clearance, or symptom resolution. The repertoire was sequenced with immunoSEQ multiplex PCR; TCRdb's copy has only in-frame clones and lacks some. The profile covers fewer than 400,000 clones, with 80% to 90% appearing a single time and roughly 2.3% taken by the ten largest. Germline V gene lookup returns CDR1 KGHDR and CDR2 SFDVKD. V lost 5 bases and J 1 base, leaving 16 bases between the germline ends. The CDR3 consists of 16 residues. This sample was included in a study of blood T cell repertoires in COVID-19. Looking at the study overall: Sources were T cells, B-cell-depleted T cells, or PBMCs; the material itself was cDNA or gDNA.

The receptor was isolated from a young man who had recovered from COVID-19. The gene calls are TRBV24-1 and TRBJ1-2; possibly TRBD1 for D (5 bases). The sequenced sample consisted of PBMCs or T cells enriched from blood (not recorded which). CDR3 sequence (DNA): TGTGCCACCAGTGGCCGCGACCCCAGGGATAACTATGGCTACACCTTC. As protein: CATSGRDPRDNYGYTF.